This TCR beta chain was identified during a study of Ad26.COV2.S vaccination and SARS-CoV-2 variants. The CDR3 sequence is 12 residues long. V was cut by 0 bases and J by 8 bases, with 6 bases left in between. Looked up from germline, CDR1 is SGHNT and CDR2 is YYREEE (reference sequence). Produced via immunoSEQ multiplex PCR; TCRdb's table is partial and in-frame only. The table shows more than 400,000 clones, with around 92% occurring only once. Indicated treatment: around 19 received Ad26.COV2.S at low or high dose, single or two shots; a few received placebo; per-sample allocation not given. Each sample was drawn 63 days after the first injection (of vaccine or placebo).

The sample consisted of peripheral blood, taken in a trial of Ad26.COV2.S vaccine versus placebo. This chain joins TRBV5-4 and TRBJ2-1; perhaps TRBD2 as D (5 bases). This TCR came from a person aged 18-60 years who received the Ad26.COV2.S COVID-19 vaccine or a placebo. CDR3 nucleotide sequence: TGTGCCAGCAGCTTGGGGGGAGATGAGCAGTTCTTC. This encodes CASSLGGDEQFF.